A single sample gave rise to the 11 T cell receptor beta chains below, sequenced in a study of shared clonotypes between healthy human individuals (TCRdb year 2020). Libraries were constructed by the immunoSEQ multiplex PCR assay. TCRdb holds this immuneACCESS table with in-frame rearrangements only. Some clones are missing; in checked studies, unresolved V genes explain under half, and the rest has no known cause. This sample holds roughly 720,000 clones; about 92% were observed only once. The ten largest make up 30% to 35% of the sample. Sequencing was carried out using memory CD8+ T cells from PBMCs. Read against the paper, the sample's cell subset or site label means: CD45RO+ cells pooled with CCR7-negative TemRA cells. The receptors stem from a man aged 18 to 29 in good health. Some clones in this sample may be carry-over from other donors' samples.

This clone was detected many times. The chain has TRBV27 and TRBJ1-4; D possibly corresponds to TRBD1 (6 bases). The V and J ends lost 4 bases and 10 bases respectively, with 13 bases between them. Germline V CDR1 and CDR2: MNHEY, SMNVEV (reference sequence). The CDR3 length is 13 residues. As DNA, the CDR3 is TGTGCCAGCAGTTGGGGGGGGCTCGGAAAACTGTTTTTT. Protein: CASSWGGLGKLFF.

The CDR3 DNA sequence: TGTGCCAGCAGCTTAGCAGGGGACGGCTGGGAGCTGTTTTTT. Its protein is CASSLAGDGWELFF. J is TRBJ2-2 and V is TRBV7-9, with D perhaps TRBD1 or TRBD2 (5 bases each). Trimming left V 0 bases short and J 9 bases short, with 11 bases between. CDR1 and CDR2 (germline): SEHNR, FQNEAQ (reference sequence). The length of the CDR3 is 14 residues.

This clone was detected only once. The rearrangement joins TRBV7-2 to TRBJ1-2; D gene uncertain. The CDR3 contains 13 residues. Germline V gene lookup returns CDR1 SGHTA and CDR2 FQGNSA. The germline V and J ends were trimmed by 6 bases and 0 bases, with 8 bases remaining between them. The CDR3 nucleotides read TGTGCCAGCAGAAACCGTACTAACTATGGCTACACCTTC. It codes for CASRNRTNYGYTF. The complete variable domain, with remaining parts taken from reference TRBV7-2 and TRBJ1-2, reads GAGVSQSPSNKVTEKGKDVELRCDPISGHTALYWYRQSLGQGLEFLIYFQGNSAPDKSGLPSDRFSAERTGGSVSTLTIQRTQQEDSAVYLCASRNRTNYGYTFGSGTRLTVV.

The chain links TRBV7-9 to TRBJ2-7, with unresolved D. This CDR3 is 13 amino acids long. Trimming shortened V by 3 bases and J by 0 bases, and 6 bases separated the two germline ends. Germline lookup yields CDR1 SEHNR and CDR2 FQNEAQ (reference sequence). CDR3 in DNA: TGTGCCAGCAGCTTTACCTTCTCCTACGAGCAGTACTTC. Protein product: CASSFTFSYEQYF.

The chain combines TRBV5-1 with TRBJ2-1; 8 bases agree with TRBD1. With V trimmed by 6 bases and J by 4 bases, 9 bases remained unmatched. CDR3 size: 15 residues. Looked up from germline, CDR1 is SGHRS and CDR2 is YFSETQ. CDR3 sequence (DNA): TGCGCCAGCAACGTAGACAGGGGAACATACAATGAGCAGTTCTTC. This encodes CASNVDRGTYNEQFF.

This chain links TRBV2 with TRBJ1-2, with D possibly TRBD1 on 5 matching bases. The CDR3 is made up of 15 amino acids. Germline CDR1 and CDR2: SNHLY and FYNNEI. Trimming took off 4 bases at V and 6 bases at J, with 18 bases between the two ends. The CDR3: CASSGSRDSHNGYTF. CDR3 in DNA: TGTGCCAGCAGTGGGTCCAGGGATTCCCATAATGGCTACACCTTC.

The chain uses TRBV27 and TRBJ1-2; TRBD1 is a possible D gene (6 bases). The CDR3 is 18 amino acids. In germline, CDR1 is MNHEY, CDR2 SMNVEV (reference sequence). V lost 2 bases and J 6 bases, leaving 25 bases between the germline ends. CDR3 coding DNA: TGTGCCAGCAGTTTAACTCGTCTGGCAGGGGTGTTAGTAGATGGCTACACCTTC. This encodes CASSLTRLAGVLVDGYTF.

The rearrangement uses TRBV6-5 and TRBJ1-5, with D perhaps TRBD1 (6 bases). This CDR3 is built from 15 residues. V was trimmed by 7 bases and J by 3 bases, leaving 16 bases between them. CDR1 is MNHEY, CDR2 SVGAGI, per germline. CDR3: CASKKSRGPNQPQHF. For the CDR3, the DNA is TGTGCCAGCAAGAAAAGCAGGGGACCCAATCAGCCCCAGCATTTT.

The CDR3 is CASSWGQGGYEQYF. The CDR3 bases are TGTGCCAGCAGTTGGGGACAGGGTGGGTACGAGCAGTACTTC. The chain employs TRBV6-6 and TRBJ2-7, with TRBD1 matching over 9 bases. V lost 4 bases to trimming and J lost 4 bases; unmatched junction nucleotides: 5. Germline lookup yields CDR1 MNHNY and CDR2 SVGAGI (reference sequence). The CDR3 loop spans 14 amino acids.

The rearrangement links TRBV6-1 to TRBJ2-7; 7 bases line up with TRBD1. The V gene's germline CDR1 is MNHNS and CDR2 SASEGT. The V and J ends lost 3 bases and 3 bases, in that order; junction bases with no gene match: 5. The CDR3 has 14 residues. CDR3 sequence: CASSDYRGIYEQYF. The CDR3 DNA reads as TGTGCCAGCAGTGATTACAGGGGAATCTACGAGCAGTACTTC.

The CDR3 protein is CASSGRDRVDQPQHF. As DNA, the CDR3 is TGTGCCAGTAGTGGCCGGGACCGGGTCGATCAGCCCCAGCATTTT. The chain has TRBV19 and TRBJ1-5; TRBD1 might be the D (5 bases). Trimming shortened V by 5 bases and J by 5 bases, and 16 bases separated the two germline ends. Germline loops: CDR1 LNHDA, CDR2 SQIVND (reference sequence). The CDR3 has 15 amino acids.